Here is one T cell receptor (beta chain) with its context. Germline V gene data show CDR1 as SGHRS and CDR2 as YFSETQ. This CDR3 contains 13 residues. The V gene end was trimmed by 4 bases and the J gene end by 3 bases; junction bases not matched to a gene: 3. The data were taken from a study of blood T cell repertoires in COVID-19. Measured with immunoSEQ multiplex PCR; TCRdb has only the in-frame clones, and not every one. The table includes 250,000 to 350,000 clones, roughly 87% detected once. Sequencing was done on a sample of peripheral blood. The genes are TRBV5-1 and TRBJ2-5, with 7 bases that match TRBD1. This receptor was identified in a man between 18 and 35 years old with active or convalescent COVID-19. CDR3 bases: TGCGCCAGCAGCGCCGGGACAGAAGAGACCCAGTACTTC. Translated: CASSAGTEETQYF.